This T cell receptor (beta chain) is from a study of OX40 agonist ivuxolimab in advanced cancers. Study context: Aged about 20 to 85 with a mean of approximately 57 years, they were approximately 79% male. Prior checkpoint blockade (anti-PD-1, anti-PD-L1 or anti-CTLA-4) was permitted; approximately 40% had it. Broader study findings: The authors also found low normalized T-cell clonal expansion in some nonresponders.

As regards this clone: Its specificity is unknown.

Trimming pared 5 bases from V and 2 bases from J, leaving 16 bases between. Germline values: CDR1 LNHDA, CDR2 SQIVND (reference sequence). This CDR3 contains 16 residues. Assay: immunoSEQ multiplex PCR; the TCRdb copy retains only in-frame clones and omits some. The repertoire holds about 150,000 clones, with just over 90% as singletons. Samples were taken at baseline and on day 1 of cycles 4 and 7. This specimen consisted of CD4+ or CD8+ T cells sorted from blood, obtained in a trial of the OX40 agonist ivuxolimab. The clonotype originates from an adult with an advanced solid tumor such as melanoma, head and neck, liver or kidney cancer. This chain links TRBV19 with TRBJ1-3, with a weak D call TRBD1 (5 bases). CDR3 sequence reads: CASSGGEGWTGNTIYF. CDR3 in DNA: TGTGCCAGTAGTGGCGGGGAGGGGTGGACTGGAAACACCATATATTTT.